Following are 21 T cell receptor beta chains from one sample sequenced in a study of Graves' ophthalmopathy and Graves' hyperthyroidism. From RNA, the CDR3 regions of TCR beta chains were amplified and sequenced. In the first round, RT-PCR was carried out with HTBI primers, and a multiplex PCR formed the second round. TCRdb passed the multiplex PCR reads through MiXCR, listing each CDR3 protein once. The sample contains under 800,000 distinct CDR3 sequences, 20% to 25% of which appear only once. The sample consisted of peripheral blood. These receptors originate from a woman aged 18-35 years with stable Graves' hyperthyroidism. Some clones in this sample may be carry-over from other donors' samples.

This clonotype has ten or more counts. The chain employs TRBV3-1 and TRBJ1-3; D not resolved. Looked up from germline, CDR1 is LGHDT and CDR2 is YNNKEL (reference sequence). The CDR3 is 16 amino acids. The V and J ends lost 4 bases and 0 bases respectively, with 13 bases between them. DNA of the CDR3: TGTGCCAGCAGCCCAGGATCGACAAACTCTGGAAACACCATATATTTT. This codes for CASSPGSTNSGNTIYF.

This clonotype was observed many times. The gene calls are TRBV12-3 or TRBV12-4 and TRBJ2-7, with D uncertain. Trimming stripped 5 bases from V and 3 bases from J, with 14 bases between. The CDR3 spans 14 residues. The CDR3 coding sequence is TGTGCCAGCAGTCTCGGTGGGATGGGCTACGAGCAGTACTTC. This codes for CASSLGGMGYEQYF.

This clonotype was recorded many times. V gene TRBV2 combines with J gene TRBJ1-2, with TRBD1 identical over 8 bases. Trimming cost V 7 bases and J 4 bases; bases outside gene matches: 11. The CDR3 is made up of 15 amino acids. Germline CDR1 reads SNHLY; CDR2 reads FYNNEI. The CDR3 DNA reads TGTGCCAGCACTGAGCCAGGGGGCGGGAGCTATGGCTACACCTTC. Translation: CASTEPGGGSYGYTF.

This clonotype occurred a few times. The chain has TRBV27 and TRBJ2-5; weak D call: TRBD1 (6 bases). V was cut by 6 bases and J by 3 bases, with 17 bases left in between. CDR1 and CDR2 from the germline V gene are MNHEY and SMNVEV (reference sequence). This CDR3 spans 15 amino acids. The CDR3 here is CASSLNGQNKETQYF. CDR3 bases: TGTGCCAGCAGCTTAAACGGACAGAACAAAGAGACCCAGTACTTC.

This clonotype was seen many times. The V call is TRBV25-1, the J call TRBJ2-7; TRBD2 is a possible D gene (6 bases). There are 15 residues in the CDR3. Trimming cost V 3 bases and J 0 bases, with 12 bases left between them. CDR1 is MGHDK, CDR2 SYGVNS, per germline. The chain's CDR3 is CASSDLSEGSYEQYF. CDR3 nucleotide sequence: TGTGCCAGCAGTGATCTTTCGGAGGGCTCCTACGAGCAGTACTTC.

This clonotype was detected only a few times. CDR3 nucleotide sequence: TGTGCCAGCTGCCGGGACAGTGGGAGCACTGAAGCTTTCTTT. It translates to CASCRDSGSTEAFF. This rearrangement joins TRBV7-9 to TRBJ1-1; TRBD1 matches 7 bases. Germline values: CDR1 SEHNR, CDR2 FQNEAQ (reference sequence). With 8 bases clipped from V and 4 bases from J, the junction kept 10 bases outside the gene matches. The CDR3 contains 14 residues.

This clonotype showed up many times. The chain combines TRBV28 with TRBJ1-2; tentative D call: TRBD1 (5 bases). CDR3 length: 15 amino acids. The germline CDR1 and CDR2 sequences are MDHEN and SYDVKM. Trimming cost V 3 bases and J 4 bases, with 15 bases left between them. CDR3 sequence reads: CASSLGPPVGYGYTF. The CDR3 DNA reads TGTGCCAGCAGTTTGGGACCCCCGGTGGGCTATGGCTACACCTTC.

This clonotype came up a few times. This chain uses TRBV28 with TRBJ1-1; D not resolved. Germline lookup yields CDR1 MDHEN and CDR2 SYDVKM. CDR3 length: 13 amino acids. V dropped 5 bases and J dropped 4 bases, with 11 bases sitting between them. In nucleotides, the CDR3 is TGTGCCAGCAGTCACCCTGGGAGCACTGAAGCTTTCTTT. Its translation is CASSHPGSTEAFF.

There are many counts of this clonotype. CDR3 DNA: TGTGCCTGGAGTGGAGCAGGGGGCTCTTACTACGAGCAGTACTTC. Its protein is CAWSGAGGSYYEQYF. The chain joins TRBV30 to TRBJ2-7, with 8 nucleotides matching TRBD1. The CDR3 loop spans 15 amino acids. Germline trimming cut 1 base from V and 3 bases from J; bases unmatched to any gene: 8. Germline values: CDR1 GTSNPN, CDR2 SVGIG (reference sequence).

On this clonotype itself: A clone one base away is much larger, so this may be a read error. The chain couples TRBV5-1 to TRBJ2-7; perhaps TRBD1 as D (6 bases). The CDR3 totals 13 residues. Germline-derived CDR1 and CDR2 are SGHRS and YFSETQ. The CDR3: CASSAGQYYEQDF. The DNA of the CDR3 is TGCGCCAGCAGCGCAGGACAGTACTACGAGCAGGACTTC.

This clonotype has ten or more counts. The chain recombines TRBV29-1 with TRBJ2-5; TRBD1 might be the D (6 bases). The CDR3 length is 12 residues. Germline values: CDR1 SQVTM, CDR2 ANQGSEA. Trimming removed 7 bases from V and 2 bases from J, with 11 bases in between. The chain's CDR3 is CSGRTDQETQYF. The CDR3 nucleotides are TGCAGCGGGCGGACAGATCAAGAGACCCAGTACTTC.

The chain employs TRBV19 and TRBJ2-2; D unclear. The germline V gene encodes CDR1 LNHDA and CDR2 SQIVND (reference sequence). This CDR3 comprises 13 residues. Trimming pared 6 bases from V and 3 bases from J, leaving 8 bases between. CDR3 residues: CASRYKYTGELFF. The CDR3 region has the DNA TGTGCCAGTAGATACAAGTACACCGGGGAGCTGTTTTTT.

This clonotype was seen ten or more times. The chain joins TRBV6-1 to TRBJ1-5; tentative D call: TRBD1 (6 bases). V lost 4 bases, J lost 10 bases, and 17 bases lay in between. Germline V lookup: CDR1 MNHNS, CDR2 SASEGT. CDR3 size: 14 residues. The CDR3 bases are TGTGCCAGCAGTGGATGGACAGACTCCAGTCCCCAGCATTTT. Residues: CASSGWTDSSPQHF.

This clonotype was detected ten times or more. This chain links TRBV5-1 with TRBJ2-5; no clear D. Germline V gene lookup returns CDR1 SGHRS and CDR2 YFSETQ. The CDR3 is 16 residues long. V lost 4 bases to trimming and J lost 5 bases, with 21 bases between them. CDR3 nucleotides: TGCGCCAGCAGCCTCACGCCAGGACCCACTGGGGAGACCCAGTACTTC. Amino acids: CASSLTPGPTGETQYF.

This clonotype was counted ten times or more. The chain is built from TRBV6-1 and TRBJ1-1; 7 bases are shared with TRBD1. Trimming removed 4 bases from V and 1 base from J; junction bases left unmatched: 9. The CDR3 spans 16 residues. Germline CDR1 and CDR2: MNHNS and SASEGT. CDR3 sequence: CASSAHRGPTNTEAFF. As DNA, the CDR3 is TGTGCCAGCAGTGCCCACAGGGGTCCCACGAACACTGAAGCTTTCTTT.

In this sample, this clonotype turned up many times. V and J are TRBV10-3 and TRBJ2-5; a possible D gene is TRBD1 (5 bases). The CDR3 is made up of 13 amino acids. V lost 2 bases and J 4 bases, leaving 8 bases between the germline ends. In germline, CDR1 is ENHRY, CDR2 SYGVKD. The CDR3 coding sequence is TGTGCCATCAGTGAGGATAGGGGAGAGACCCAGTACTTC. This codes for CAISEDRGETQYF.

This clonotype was observed many times. V gene TRBV6-1 combines with J gene TRBJ2-7, with no clear D. The germline V and J ends were trimmed by 4 bases and 0 bases, with 13 bases remaining between them. CDR1 is MNHNS, CDR2 SASEGT, per germline. The CDR3 is made up of 15 amino acids. The CDR3 region has the DNA TGTGCCAGCAGTGTCAGGTCCTCTTACTCCTACGAGCAGTACTTC. Translation: CASSVRSSYSYEQYF.

This clonotype was seen ten or more times. The V and J genes are TRBV28 and TRBJ2-6; no clear D. The CDR3 has 18 residues. Trimming shortened V by 4 bases and J by 0 bases, and 16 bases separated the two germline ends. Germline CDR1 reads MDHEN; CDR2 reads SYDVKM. Here the CDR3 reads CASSSSTQASSGANVLTF. The DNA for the CDR3 is TGTGCCAGCAGTTCCTCAACCCAGGCCAGCTCTGGGGCCAACGTCCTGACTTTC.

The chain uses TRBV6-1 and TRBJ2-5; 9 bases are a match to TRBD2. Germline V gene sequence: CDR1 MNHNS, CDR2 SASEGT. This CDR3 spans 14 amino acids. J lost 3 bases, V lost 7 bases, and 6 bases had no gene match. Here the CDR3 reads CASTSGLAKETQYF. The CDR3 coding sequence is TGTGCCAGCACCTCTGGACTAGCGAAAGAGACCCAGTACTTC.

The chain joins TRBV2 to TRBJ2-7, with 15 nucleotides matching TRBD2. Trimming cost V 6 bases and J 6 bases; bases outside gene matches: 3. Germline lookup yields CDR1 SNHLY and CDR2 FYNNEI. CDR3 length: 14 amino acids. CDR3 nucleotides: TGTGCCAGCAGGCGGACTAGCGGGAGGGGCGAGCAGTACTTC. Its protein is CASRRTSGRGEQYF.

The table lists this clonotype with many counts. The chain employs TRBV4-2 and TRBJ1-5; D uncertain. V was pared by 4 bases and J by 3 bases, with 19 bases between. Looked up from germline, CDR1 is LGHNA and CDR2 is YNFKEQ. This CDR3 region has 17 residues. CDR3 coding DNA: TGTGCCAGCAGCCGCGAAGGAGTCGAGGCTTCCAATCAGCCCCAGCATTTT. This sequence encodes CASSREGVEASNQPQHF.